The 29 T cell receptor beta chains below come from one sample, sequenced in a study of blood T cell repertoires in COVID-19. The table came from immunoSEQ multiplex PCR; TCRdb's copy has only in-frame clones and leaves some out. The repertoire holds about 190,000 clones, with 70% to 90% as singletons. The sample consisted of peripheral blood. The receptors come from a man younger than 45 with acute or convalescent COVID-19.

The V gene is TRBV11-2, the J gene TRBJ1-6, with 8 bases aligning to TRBD1. This CDR3 comprises 15 residues. Trimming at V came to 5 bases and at J to 7 bases, leaving 7 bases not matched to a gene. Germline V lookup: CDR1 SGHAT, CDR2 FQNNGV. The CDR3 region is CASSTQDRANSPLHF. DNA for the CDR3: TGTGCCAGCAGCACCCAGGACAGGGCAAATTCACCCCTCCACTTT.

This chain joins TRBV9 and TRBJ2-3; D may be TRBD2 (7 bases). CDR1 SGDLS and CDR2 YYNGEE come from the germline V gene. The CDR3 loop spans 16 amino acids. V dropped 2 bases and J dropped 5 bases, with 18 bases sitting between them. Here the CDR3 reads CASSVGPGGGGDTQYF. CDR3 nucleotide sequence: TGTGCCAGCAGCGTGGGGCCGGGGGGCGGCGGAGATACGCAGTATTTT.

This chain joins TRBV19 and TRBJ1-3, with a possible D match to TRBD1 (6 bases). Germline CDR1 reads LNHDA; CDR2 reads SQIVND (reference sequence). V was trimmed by 5 bases and J by 4 bases, leaving 9 bases between them. The CDR3 loop spans 13 amino acids. The CDR3 DNA sequence: TGTGCCAGTAGTTTGGGACACGGAAACACCATATATTTT. It yields the protein CASSLGHGNTIYF.

The chain employs TRBV7-6 and TRBJ1-1, with a weak D call TRBD1 (5 bases). This CDR3 has 13 amino acids. The V end was cut by 4 bases, the J end by 2 bases, with 8 bases between. Germline V gene lookup returns CDR1 SGHVS and CDR2 FNYEAQ. The CDR3 DNA sequence: TGTGCCAGCAGCTGGACACACAACACTGAAGCTTTCTTT. Protein: CASSWTHNTEAFF.

This chain links TRBV5-1 with TRBJ2-5; D remains unclear. Between the trimmed V and J ends, which lost 4 bases and 5 bases, there was a span of 18 bases. CDR1 and CDR2 from the germline V gene are SGHRS and YFSETQ. The length of the CDR3 is 15 residues. The CDR3 DNA reads TGCGCCAGCAGCCGTTTAGGAGATTCCGGTGAGACCCAGTACTTC. Residues: CASSRLGDSGETQYF.

The genes are TRBV10-2 and TRBJ1-1; the D is unclear. With 5 bases removed from V and 2 bases from J, the gap between germline ends came to 3 bases. The length of the CDR3 is 11 residues. Germline CDR1 WSHSY, CDR2 SAAADI. CDR3 DNA sequence: TGCGCCAGCAGTTCAAACACTGAAGCTTTCTTT. This gives the protein CASSSNTEAFF.

The gene calls are TRBV28 and TRBJ2-3, with 11 bases fitting TRBD2. V was clipped by 5 bases and J by 9 bases; unmatched bases: 13. The CDR3 has 16 residues. Germline assignment: CDR1 MDHEN and CDR2 SYDVKM. CDR3 sequence reads: CASSPPLLAGEVTQYF. CDR3 sequence (DNA): TGTGCCAGCAGTCCCCCTCTACTAGCGGGAGAGGTAACGCAGTATTTT.

The V gene is TRBV5-1, the J gene TRBJ2-7; no reliable D call. V was pared by 5 bases and J by 0 bases, with 12 bases between. The CDR3 length is 14 residues. The germline V gene has CDR1 SGHRS and CDR2 YFSETQ. CDR3 bases: TGCGCCAGCAGACCGAACCAGGCCTCCTACGAGCAGTACTTC. Translated, it gives CASRPNQASYEQYF.

The V call is TRBV3-1 (or the pseudogene TRBV3-2), the J call TRBJ1-2; D is perhaps TRBD1 (5 bases). Trimming shortened V by 3 bases and J by 0 bases, and 11 bases separated the two germline ends. Germline CDR1 and CDR2: LGHDT and YNNKEL (reference sequence). The CDR3 loop spans 15 amino acids. The CDR3: CASSQTVQANYGYTF. CDR3 coding DNA: TGTGCCAGCAGCCAGACCGTACAGGCTAACTATGGCTACACCTTC.

The chain links TRBV6-5 to TRBJ1-3, with 7 bases aligning to TRBD1. The V and J ends lost 5 bases and 5 bases, in that order; junction bases with no gene match: 6. Germline assignment: CDR1 MNHEY and CDR2 SVGAGI. The CDR3 contains 14 residues. CDR3 in amino acids: CASSRTTGRNTIYF. CDR3 coding DNA: TGTGCCAGCAGTAGAACGACAGGGAGAAACACCATATATTTT.

The CDR3: CASSQGDRSTEAFF. Here the CDR3 DNA reads TGTGCCAGCAGCCAGGGCGACAGGTCGACTGAAGCTTTCTTT. The chain is built from TRBV3-1 (or the pseudogene TRBV3-2) and TRBJ1-1; D may be TRBD1 (6 bases). Germline V gene sequence: CDR1 LGHDT, CDR2 YNNKEL (reference sequence). With 3 bases removed from V and 5 bases from J, the gap between germline ends came to 13 bases. This CDR3 has 14 amino acids.

The chain joins TRBV6-2 or TRBV6-3 to TRBJ1-4; D not resolved. Germline assignment: CDR1 MNHEY and CDR2 SVGEGT. The CDR3 contains 15 residues. With 5 bases removed from V and 0 bases from J, the gap between germline ends came to 10 bases. In DNA, the CDR3 is TGTGCCAGCAGTCAACAGCATGCAACTAATGAAAAACTGTTTTTT. Translating it yields CASSQQHATNEKLFF.

This clone was picked up a small number of times. The rearrangement joins TRBV5-1 to TRBJ1-2; no clear D gene. The CDR3 is 14 amino acids. CDR1 is SGHRS, CDR2 YFSETQ, per germline. Between the trimmed V and J ends, which lost 0 bases and 7 bases, there was a span of 13 bases. As DNA, the CDR3 is TGCGCCAGCAGCTTGGCCCAAGGGAGGTCTGGCTACACCTTC. Translating gives CASSLAQGRSGYTF.

This chain links TRBV6-1 with TRBJ2-4; unclear D gene. Germline V gene lookup returns CDR1 MNHNS and CDR2 SASEGT. The CDR3 loop spans 16 amino acids. Trimming removed 0 bases at V and 1 base at J, with 10 bases between. CDR3: CASSEALRLAKNIQYF. Written as DNA, the CDR3 is TGTGCCAGCAGTGAAGCGCTTCGACTGGCCAAAAACATTCAGTACTTC.

This clone was seen a few times. V is TRBV29-1 and J is TRBJ1-5; unclear D gene. V was clipped by 4 bases and J by 4 bases, with 8 bases between them. The CDR3 is 12 residues long. Per the germline V gene, CDR1 is SQVTM and CDR2 is ANQGSEA. The CDR3 coding sequence is TGCAGCGTTGTTGTCCGGAATCAGCCCCAGCATTTT. Amino acid sequence: CSVVVRNQPQHF.

The gene calls are TRBV7-3 and TRBJ2-3; D not resolved. Germline V lookup: CDR1 SGHTA, CDR2 FQGTGA. This CDR3 contains 12 residues. V was cut by 1 base and J by 6 bases, with 5 bases left in between. Here the CDR3 reads CASSLNSDTQYF. As DNA, the CDR3 is TGTGCCAGCAGCTTAAACTCGGATACGCAGTATTTT.

The J gene is TRBJ1-6, the V gene TRBV28; D might be TRBD1 (5 bases). The V and J ends lost 3 bases and 9 bases respectively, with 12 bases between them. This CDR3 is built from 14 residues. Per the germline V gene, CDR1 is MDHEN and CDR2 is SYDVKM. In DNA form, the CDR3 reads TGTGCCAGCAGTTTTGGGGTCGGGGGTTCACCCCTCCACTTT. This sequence encodes CASSFGVGGSPLHF.

The V gene is TRBV21-1, the J gene TRBJ2-7; the table calls TRBD1, which could not be checked here. TRBV21-1 is designated a pseudogene. This CDR3 has 18 amino acids. The CDR3 loop is CASSTRVTGKVLLSEQYF. As DNA, the CDR3 is TGTGCCAGCAGCACAAGGGTGACAGGGAAAGTCCTATTGAGCGAGCAGTACTTC.

The chain employs TRBV2 and TRBJ2-1; TRBD2 matches at 11 bases. V shed 10 bases, J shed 3 bases, and the junction held 8 bases outside the gene matches. Germline-derived CDR1 and CDR2 are SNHLY and FYNNEI. This CDR3 has 15 residues. In DNA form, the CDR3 reads TGTGCCACCTTACCACTAGCGGGGGTCTACAATGAGCAGTTCTTC. Amino acid sequence: CATLPLAGVYNEQFF.

The chain couples TRBV3-1 (or the pseudogene TRBV3-2) to TRBJ1-4, with D hard to call. Germline CDR1 LGHDT, CDR2 YNNKEL (reference sequence). V was clipped by 0 bases and J by 7 bases, with 12 bases between them. The CDR3 extends over 15 amino acids. The CDR3 nucleotides are TGTGCCAGCAGCCAAGACGCGAGGTCAAGTGAAAAACTGTTTTTT. It yields the protein CASSQDARSSEKLFF.

V usage is TRBV5-6 and J usage is TRBJ2-7; TRBD2 agrees at 8 bases. This CDR3 has 14 amino acids. Germline trimming cut 5 bases from V and 5 bases from J; bases unmatched to any gene: 9. Germline CDR1 is SGHDT and CDR2 is YYEEEE. The CDR3 here is CASRMRAGGDEQYF. For the CDR3, the DNA is TGTGCCAGCAGGATGCGGGCCGGGGGGGACGAGCAGTACTTC.

This clone showed up just once. The chain uses TRBV28 and TRBJ1-2, with TRBD1 matching 7 bases. CDR3 length equals 16 residues. The V gene end was trimmed by 4 bases and the J gene end by 4 bases; junction bases not matched to a gene: 12. Germline lookup yields CDR1 MDHEN and CDR2 SYDVKM. The CDR3 is CASSSGGPGQIYGYTF. The CDR3 nucleotides read TGTGCCAGCAGTTCCGGGGGACCGGGACAGATCTATGGCTACACCTTC.

The V call is TRBV27, the J call TRBJ1-1; 7 positions match TRBD1. From germline, CDR1 is MNHEY and CDR2 SMNVEV (reference sequence). The CDR3 totals 13 residues. The V segment lost 5 bases and the J segment 5 bases; nucleotides outside the gene matches: 5. CDR3 in DNA: TGTGCCAGCAGTAAACAGGGGAATACTGAAGCTTTCTTT. It specifies CASSKQGNTEAFF.

In its sample, this clone was seen a few times. The chain recombines TRBV29-1 with TRBJ1-2, with TRBD1 as a possible D gene (6 bases). The CDR3 covers 9 residues. V shed 4 bases and J shed 14 bases, with 11 bases lying between them. Germline V gives CDR1 SQVTM, CDR2 ANQGSEA. CDR3 residues: CSVGVGGTF. The DNA of the CDR3 is TGCAGCGTTGGGGTAGGGGGTACCTTC.

The chain has TRBV3-1 (or the pseudogene TRBV3-2) and TRBJ2-1, with 9 bases identical to TRBD2. V shed 4 bases, J shed 7 bases, and the junction held 14 bases outside the gene matches. The CDR3 length is 17 residues. The germline V gene encodes CDR1 LGHDT and CDR2 YNNKEL (reference sequence). The CDR3 protein is CASSPGSSGGYLNEQFF. The CDR3 coding sequence is TGTGCCAGCAGCCCAGGGAGTAGCGGGGGATATCTGAATGAGCAGTTCTTC.

As regards this clone: The same CDR3 arises from other DNA sequences in this sample as well. This rearrangement joins TRBV5-1 to TRBJ2-2; TRBD1 is a possible D gene (6 bases). With 3 bases removed from V and 2 bases from J, the gap between germline ends came to 8 bases. This CDR3 has 14 residues. Germline loops: CDR1 SGHRS, CDR2 YFSETQ. The CDR3 loop is CASSSQGNTGELFF. CDR3 DNA: TGCGCCAGCAGCTCACAGGGTAACACCGGGGAGCTGTTTTTT.

This chain connects TRBV30 to TRBJ1-6, with a weak D call TRBD1 (6 bases). Trimming shortened V by 3 bases and J by 5 bases, and 14 bases separated the two germline ends. The germline V gene has CDR1 GTSNPN and CDR2 SVGIG (reference sequence). The CDR3 consists of 15 residues. Written as DNA, the CDR3 is TGTGCCTGGAGGGTCTCACGGACAGATAATTCACCCCTCCACTTT. Translation gives CAWRVSRTDNSPLHF. The full variable domain, with the rest looked up from reference TRBV30 and TRBJ1-6, is SQTIHQWPATLVQPVGSPLSLECTVEGTSNPNLYWYRQAAGRGLQLLFYSVGIGQISSEVPQNLSASRPQDRQFILSSKKLLLSDSGFYLCAWRVSRTDNSPLHFGNGTRLTVT.

The count of this clone is one. The CDR3 coding sequence is TGTGCCAGCAGTTACTCGAGTGGAAACACCATATATTTT. Residues: CASSYSSGNTIYF. The rearrangement links TRBV6-5 to TRBJ1-3; no definite D call. CDR1 and CDR2 (germline): MNHEY, SVGAGI. The CDR3 runs 13 residues. V was cut by 0 bases and J by 3 bases, with 3 bases left in between.

This CDR3 reads CASSSTGGLTALHF. The CDR3 coding sequence is TGTGCCAGCAGCTCTACAGGTGGCTTGACAGCCCTCCACTTT. J is TRBJ1-6 and V is TRBV7-3, with a tentative D call TRBD1 (5 bases). CDR1 and CDR2 (germline): SGHTA, FQGTGA. V gave up 4 bases and J gave up 14 bases, with 18 bases separating them. CDR3 length: 14 amino acids. Filled out from reference TRBV7-3 and TRBJ1-6, the complete variable domain reads GAGVSQTPSNKVTEKGKYVELRCDPISGHTALYWYRQSLGQGPEFLIYFQGTGAADDSGLPNDRFFAVRPEGSVSTLKIQRTERGDSAVYLCASSSTGGLTALHFGNGTRLTVT.